This TCR beta chain was documented in a study of PD-1 blockade in classical Hodgkin lymphoma. Study-level findings and limits: TCR diversity at baseline was reported to be reduced in newly diagnosed patients relative to healthy donors. Repertoire differences lack defined causes, possibly disease activity or prior therapy.

Regarding time point: newly diagnosed, previously untreated cHL patient sample. Comparator PBMCs were from newly diagnosed, untreated classical Hodgkin lymphoma. In the case of this clone: Its antigen is unknown.

Deletions cut 5 bases from V and 2 bases from J, with 12 bases between. The CDR3 spans 14 residues. CDR1 SGHVS and CDR2 FQNEAQ come from the germline V gene. The repertoire was sequenced with immunoSEQ multiplex PCR; TCRdb's copy has only in-frame clones and lacks some. Of about 28,000 clones listed, roughly 90% are singletons. Sequenced material: peripheral blood mononuclear cells (PBMCs). The V and J genes are TRBV7-8 and TRBJ1-1, with D unresolved. The receptor's source is a human donor with classical Hodgkin lymphoma. Here the CDR3 DNA reads TGTGCCAGCAGCACAATAGACCGAAACACTGAAGCTTTCTTT. Protein: CASSTIDRNTEAFF.